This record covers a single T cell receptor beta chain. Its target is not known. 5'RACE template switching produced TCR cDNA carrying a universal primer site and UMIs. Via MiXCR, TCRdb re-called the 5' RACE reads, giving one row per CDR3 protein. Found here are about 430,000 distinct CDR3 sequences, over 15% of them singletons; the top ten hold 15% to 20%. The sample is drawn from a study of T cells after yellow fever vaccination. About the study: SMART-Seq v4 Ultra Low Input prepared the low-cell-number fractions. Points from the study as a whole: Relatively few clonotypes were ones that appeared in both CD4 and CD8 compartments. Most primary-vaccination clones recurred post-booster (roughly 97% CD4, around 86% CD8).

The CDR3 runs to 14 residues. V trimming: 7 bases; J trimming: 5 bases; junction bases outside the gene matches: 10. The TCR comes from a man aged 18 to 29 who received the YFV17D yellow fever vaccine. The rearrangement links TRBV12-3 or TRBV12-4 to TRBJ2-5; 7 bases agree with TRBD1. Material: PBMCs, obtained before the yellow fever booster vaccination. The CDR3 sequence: CASTPGQAPETQYF. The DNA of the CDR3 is TGTGCCAGCACCCCAGGACAGGCGCCGGAGACCCAGTACTTC.